These 10 T cell receptor beta chains came from one sample sequenced in a study of T-cell reconstitution after alpha-beta-depleted transplantation in children. This sample's TCRbeta library carried unique molecular identifier barcodes. MiXCR, applied by TCRdb to the PCR reads, yields one record per CDR3 protein. The profile shows around 80,000 distinct CDR3 sequences, less than 20% of them singletons. Material: PBMCs, mostly from graft donor cells, obtained 360 days after TCRalphabeta/CD19-depleted stem cell transplant. The receptors derive from a male patient between 2 and 15 years old who had a stem cell transplant for acute lymphoblastic leukemia, so the T cells may come from the graft donor.

The table lists this clonotype with a few counts. The V gene is TRBV7-9, the J gene TRBJ1-4; D is ambiguous. From germline, CDR1 is SEHNR and CDR2 FQNEAQ (reference sequence). V was shortened by 1 base and J by 8 bases, with 11 bases between the two germline ends. The CDR3 has 14 amino acids. The CDR3 DNA sequence: TGTGCCAGCAGCTTAGAAGCGTTTCGGGAAAAACTGTTTTTT. It is translated as CASSLEAFREKLFF.

This clonotype was counted ten times or more. This sequence joins TRBV6-5 and TRBJ1-1, with 11 positions matching TRBD1. Germline-derived CDR1 and CDR2 are MNHEY and SVGAGI. The CDR3 has 14 amino acids. V dropped 4 bases and J dropped 5; count of bases not matched to a gene: 3. This CDR3 is CASSLDRGLTEAFF. The DNA of the CDR3 is TGTGCCAGCAGTTTGGACAGGGGGCTTACTGAAGCTTTCTTT.

This clonotype was picked up a small number of times. The chain joins TRBV12-3 or TRBV12-4 to TRBJ2-7, with TRBD1 matching 8 bases. V was clipped by 4 bases and J by 0 bases; unmatched bases: 5. CDR3 length equals 15 residues. CDR3 DNA sequence: TGTGCCAGCAGTTCCCTGACAGGGGCCTCCTACGAGCAGTACTTC. Translation gives CASSSLTGASYEQYF.

The chain employs TRBV5-1 and TRBJ1-1; D gene ambiguous. The CDR3 extends over 15 amino acids. Trimming shortened V by 0 bases and J by 0 bases, and 9 bases separated the two germline ends. The germline V gene encodes CDR1 SGHRS and CDR2 YFSETQ. The CDR3 DNA follows: TGCGCCAGCAGCTTGGGATGGTCCATGAACACTGAAGCTTTCTTT. Translating gives CASSLGWSMNTEAFF.

V and J are TRBV3-1 and TRBJ2-7; maybe TRBD2 (6 bases). Looked up from germline, CDR1 is LGHDT and CDR2 is YNNKEL (reference sequence). The CDR3 is 15 amino acids. The V gene lost 2 bases and the J gene lost 9 bases, with 20 bases spanning the gap. CDR3 coding DNA: TGTGCCAGCAGCCAATATGGGAGGATTTACGAGTCGCAGTACTTC. Amino acids: CASSQYGRIYESQYF.

The rearrangement joins TRBV5-1 to TRBJ2-7; TRBD1 is a possible D gene (6 bases). The CDR3 totals 12 residues. The V end lost 7 bases, the J end lost 7 bases, and 15 bases lay between the germline ends. CDR1 is SGHRS and CDR2 is YFSETQ in the germline V gene. The CDR3 protein is CASGLDSFEQYF. CDR3 nucleotide sequence: TGCGCCAGCGGCCTGGACAGTTTTGAGCAGTACTTC.

This clonotype was detected only a few times. V usage is TRBV5-1 and J usage is TRBJ2-5, with D maybe TRBD2 (5 bases). The CDR3 consists of 13 residues. Germline assignment: CDR1 SGHRS and CDR2 YFSETQ. The ends were cut back, 0 bases at V and 7 bases at J, with 10 bases in the middle. CDR3 loop: CASSLVERVTQYF. Written as DNA, the CDR3 is TGCGCCAGCAGCTTGGTAGAGAGGGTGACCCAGTACTTC. Using reference TRBV5-1 and TRBJ2-5 for the parts outside the CDR3, the full variable domain is KAGVTQTPRYLIKTRGQQVTLSCSPISGHRSVSWYQQTPGQGLQFLFEYFSETQRNKGNFPGRFSGRQFSNSRSEMNVSTLELGDSALYLCASSLVERVTQYFGPGTRLLVL.

Only a few counts were recorded for this clonotype. V gene TRBV5-1 combines with J gene TRBJ1-5; D possibly corresponds to TRBD1 (5 bases). The germline V gene has CDR1 SGHRS and CDR2 YFSETQ. The CDR3 spans 15 residues. With 5 bases removed from V and 5 bases from J, the gap between germline ends came to 17 bases. CDR3 amino acids: CASSSRWGGDQPQHF. Written as DNA, the CDR3 is TGCGCCAGCAGTTCACGGTGGGGCGGGGATCAGCCCCAGCATTTT. Full variable domain (missing parts from reference TRBV5-1 and TRBJ1-5): KAGVTQTPRYLIKTRGQQVTLSCSPISGHRSVSWYQQTPGQGLQFLFEYFSETQRNKGNFPGRFSGRQFSNSRSEMNVSTLELGDSALYLCASSSRWGGDQPQHFGDGTRLSIL.

This rearrangement joins TRBV20-1 to TRBJ1-5; 8 nucleotides match TRBD1. The CDR3 has 15 residues. J gave up 2 bases and V 0 bases, and 3 bases lay outside the gene matches. Germline assignment: CDR1 DFQATT and CDR2 SNEGSKA (reference sequence). The CDR3 spells CSARERQGRNQPQHF. For the CDR3, the DNA is TGCAGTGCTAGAGAAAGACAGGGGCGCAATCAGCCCCAGCATTTT.

This clonotype was counted only a few times. The V and J genes are TRBV10-2 and TRBJ1-6, with D possibly matching TRBD1 (5 bases). CDR1 is WSHSY, CDR2 SAAADI, per germline. The CDR3 spans 14 residues. Trimming took off 6 bases at V and 5 bases at J, with 11 bases between the two ends. The CDR3 is CASREGPHNSPLHF. CDR3 coding DNA: TGCGCCAGCAGGGAGGGACCGCATAATTCACCCCTCCACTTT.